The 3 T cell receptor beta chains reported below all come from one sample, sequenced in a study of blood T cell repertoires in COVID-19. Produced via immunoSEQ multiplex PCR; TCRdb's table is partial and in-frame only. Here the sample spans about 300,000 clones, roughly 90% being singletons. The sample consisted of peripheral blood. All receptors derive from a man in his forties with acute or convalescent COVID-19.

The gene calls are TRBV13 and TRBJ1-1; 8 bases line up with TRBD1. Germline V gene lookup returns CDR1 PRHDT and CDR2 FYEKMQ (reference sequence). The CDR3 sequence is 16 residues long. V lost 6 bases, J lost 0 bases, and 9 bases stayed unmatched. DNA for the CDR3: TGTGCCAGCAGTTCCGACAGGGGCCTCATGAACACTGAAGCTTTCTTT. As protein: CASSSDRGLMNTEAFF.

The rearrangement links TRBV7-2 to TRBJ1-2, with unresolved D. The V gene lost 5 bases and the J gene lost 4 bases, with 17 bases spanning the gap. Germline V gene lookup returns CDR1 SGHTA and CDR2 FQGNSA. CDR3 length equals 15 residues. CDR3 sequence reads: CASSMGPLRTYGYTF. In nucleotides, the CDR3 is TGTGCCAGCAGCATGGGTCCACTACGTACCTATGGCTACACCTTC.

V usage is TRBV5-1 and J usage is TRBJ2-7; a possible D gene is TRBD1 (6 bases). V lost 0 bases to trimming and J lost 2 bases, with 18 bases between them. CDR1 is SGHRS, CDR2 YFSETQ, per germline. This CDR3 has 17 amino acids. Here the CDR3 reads CASSLGPTGESAYEQYF. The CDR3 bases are TGCGCCAGCAGCTTGGGTCCGACAGGCGAGAGTGCCTACGAGCAGTACTTC. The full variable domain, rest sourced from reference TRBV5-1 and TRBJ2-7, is KAGVTQTPRYLIKTRGQQVTLSCSPISGHRSVSWYQQTPGQGLQFLFEYFSETQRNKGNFPGRFSGRQFSNSRSEMNVSTLELGDSALYLCASSLGPTGESAYEQYFGPGTRLTVT.